A single sample is the source of the 3 T cell receptor beta chains below, sequenced in a study of blood T cells in healthy people across ages. A second PCR, run for 7 to 11 cycles, used a sample-barcoded 5' primer plus a J-beta primer mix. TCRdb used MiXCR to reprocess the 5' RACE reads, holding one entry per CDR3 protein. The repertoire holds 800,000 to 950,000 distinct CDR3 sequences, with 25% to 30% as singletons. This sample was shared with a second study, whose subject was T cells of mothers and their children.

The sample was blood. The receptor source for this set is a woman aged 40 to 49 in good health.

The sample holds many counts of this clonotype. V is TRBV4-1 and J is TRBJ1-2, with 7 bases lining up with TRBD1. The CDR3 runs to 15 residues. V gave up 1 base and J gave up 4 bases; unmatched junction bases: 6. CDR1 is MGHRA and CDR2 is YSYEKL in the germline V gene. The CDR3 spells CASSQGGGDSYGYTF. The DNA of the CDR3 is TGCGCCAGCAGCCAAGGAGGGGGCGACAGCTATGGCTACACCTTC.

The genes are TRBV28 and TRBJ2-1; D is possibly TRBD1 (6 bases). This CDR3 region has 14 residues. Germline V gene sequence: CDR1 MDHEN, CDR2 SYDVKM. Trimming took off 4 bases at V and 13 bases at J, with 20 bases between the two ends. CDR3 DNA: TGTGCCAGCAGTTCATGGACAGCCCAAGAGACCCAGTTCTTC. Translation: CASSSWTAQETQFF.

As regards this clonotype: The CDR3 does not close with the conserved phenylalanine or tryptophan, likely indicating a read error. The limits of the CDR3 on the DNA are not certain, so only TCRdb's listed CDR3 is given. The chain couples TRBV5-5 to TRBJ2-5; the table's D call, TRBD2, has no DNA check behind it. Germline assignment: CDR1 SGHKS and CDR2 YYEKEE (reference sequence). Ends included, the CDR3 has 17 residues. The CDR3: CASSLESQTYYDYTFGS.